The 26 T cell receptor beta chains presented below share a single source sample, sequenced in a study of spatial heterogeneity in lung cancer. TCRdb re-derived calls from the 5' RACE reads in MiXCR, one entry per CDR3 protein. The sample lists approximately 44,000 distinct CDR3 sequences, about 13% occurring once. As to time point: sample taken at primary tumor resection. The sample was PBMCs, taken at surgery. The source is a male donor with early-stage non-small cell lung cancer.

This clonotype was found a few times. The chain combines TRBV30 with TRBJ1-6; D unresolved. The CDR3 covers 14 residues. V lost 2 bases and J lost 6, with 11 bases in between. CDR1 and CDR2 from the germline V gene are GTSNPN and SVGIG (reference sequence). Here the CDR3 DNA reads TGTGCCTGGAGTTCCGGACGGAGTAATTCACCCCTCCACTTT. It encodes CAWSSGRSNSPLHF.

This clonotype was picked up many times. The chain joins TRBV6-5 to TRBJ2-7; possibly TRBD1 for D (6 bases). Trimming removed 6 bases at V and 2 bases at J, with 17 bases between. The V gene's germline CDR1 is MNHEY and CDR2 SVGAGI. CDR3 length: 15 residues. The CDR3 nucleotides are TGTGCCAGCAGACCCTTACAGGGTTGGGCCTACGAGCAGTACTTC. Its translation is CASRPLQGWAYEQYF.

A note on this clonotype: The conserved final phenylalanine or tryptophan is absent from the CDR3, which likely points to a read error. CDR3 region: CASSALAEETQYS. The CDR3 DNA follows: TGTGCCAGTAGTGCCCTAGCGGAAGAGACCCAGTACTCC. The chain couples TRBV19 to TRBJ2-5; 7 positions agree with TRBD2. Unmatched junction bases numbered 3, after V lost 5 bases and J lost 3 bases. Germline loops: CDR1 LNHDA, CDR2 SQIVND (reference sequence). The CDR3 contains 13 residues.

The chain links TRBV5-1 to TRBJ2-3; a possible D gene is TRBD2 (5 bases). The CDR3 is 15 residues long. Germline CDR1 and CDR2: SGHRS and YFSETQ. V was shortened by 0 bases and J by 0 bases, with 8 bases between the two germline ends. The CDR3 region is CASSLDSASTDTQYF. CDR3 bases: TGCGCCAGCAGCTTGGATAGCGCGAGCACAGATACGCAGTATTTT.

This clonotype was detected ten times or more. This chain connects TRBV6-2 or TRBV6-3 to TRBJ2-7, with 8 bases fitting TRBD1. The CDR3 length is 14 residues. V lost 6 bases to trimming and J lost 5 bases; unmatched junction nucleotides: 9. From germline, CDR1 is MNHEY and CDR2 SVGEGT. The CDR3 DNA sequence: TGTGCCAGCAGAGCTACAGGGGGTGTGGACGAGCAGTACTTC. This translates into CASRATGGVDEQYF.

This chain links TRBV6-5 with TRBJ1-2; D remains unclear. Germline CDR1 and CDR2: MNHEY and SVGAGI. CDR3 size: 13 residues. Trimming cost V 6 bases and J 3 bases, with 11 bases left between them. The CDR3: CASRADGDYGYTF. In nucleotides, the CDR3 is TGTGCCAGCAGGGCAGACGGGGACTATGGCTACACCTTC.

This clonotype was seen many times. V usage is TRBV3-1 and J usage is TRBJ1-2; maybe TRBD1 (5 bases). Trimming stripped 1 base from V and 6 bases from J, with 9 bases between. Per the germline V gene, CDR1 is LGHDT and CDR2 is YNNKEL (reference sequence). This CDR3 is 13 amino acids long. The CDR3 sequence is CASSQGRGNGYTF. The CDR3 coding sequence is TGTGCCAGCAGCCAAGGGCGGGGGAATGGCTACACCTTC.

This clonotype was seen a handful of times. The chain links TRBV12-3 or TRBV12-4 to TRBJ2-1; TRBD2 matches at 10 bases. CDR3 length equals 14 residues. The V gene end was trimmed by 5 bases and the J gene end by 8 bases; junction bases not matched to a gene: 6. CDR3 residues: CASSSSGGLYEQFF. The CDR3 bases are TGTGCCAGCAGTAGTAGCGGGGGGTTGTATGAGCAGTTCTTC.

This clonotype occurred a few times. The chain combines TRBV24-1 with TRBJ2-1, with D maybe TRBD1 (7 bases). Germline V gene sequence: CDR1 KGHDR, CDR2 SFDVKD. V lost 7 bases, J lost 5 bases, and 14 bases lay in between. This CDR3 is 14 amino acids long. For the CDR3, the DNA is TGTGCCACCAGCGCGCGGGACAGAAACAATGAGCAGTTCTTC. This gives the protein CATSARDRNNEQFF.

The V call is TRBV6-1, the J call TRBJ2-7; TRBD1 agrees at 9 bases. Trimming at V came to 8 bases and at J to 5 bases, leaving 7 bases not matched to a gene. The CDR3 spans 13 residues. CDR1 and CDR2 (germline): MNHNS, SASEGT. The CDR3 here is CASYTGQGNEQYF. The DNA of the CDR3 is TGTGCCAGCTATACGGGACAGGGTAACGAGCAGTACTTC.

There are a few counts of this clonotype. V and J are TRBV11-2 and TRBJ1-3; 7 positions agree with TRBD1. The CDR3 extends over 15 amino acids. CDR1 SGHAT and CDR2 FQNNGV come from the germline V gene. After removal of 3 bases from V and 5 bases from J, the junction contained 7 bases not matched to a gene. CDR3 coding DNA: TGTGCCAGCAGCTTGACGACAGGGTTTAGAAACACCATATATTTT. This sequence encodes CASSLTTGFRNTIYF.

This clonotype was detected many times. The V call is TRBV6-6, the J call TRBJ2-6; 15 bases fit TRBD2. Trimming took 4 bases from V and 1 from J; bases not matched to a gene: 14. The CDR3 runs 22 residues. Germline-derived CDR1 and CDR2 are MNHNY and SVGAGI (reference sequence). The CDR3 DNA sequence: TGTGCCAGCAGTTCCCCGCCGGGACTAGCGGGGGGATACCTATCTGGGGCCAACGTCCTGACTTTC. It specifies CASSSPPGLAGGYLSGANVLTF.

The chain links TRBV5-4 to TRBJ1-3, with no clear D. V gave up 1 base and J gave up 4 bases, with 9 bases separating them. The CDR3 contains 14 residues. Germline-derived CDR1 and CDR2 are SGHNT and YYREEE (reference sequence). The CDR3 nucleotides are TGTGCCAGCAGCTTGACTAACGAAGGAAACACCATATATTTT. Translating it yields CASSLTNEGNTIYF.

This chain links TRBV12-3 or TRBV12-4 with TRBJ2-7; 10 bases match TRBD2. The CDR3 runs 14 residues. V gave up 5 bases and J gave up 0 bases; unmatched junction bases: 1. CDR3 region: CASSGTSVSYEQYF. Written as DNA, the CDR3 is TGTGCCAGCAGTGGGACTAGCGTCTCCTACGAGCAGTACTTC.

V and J are TRBV5-4 and TRBJ2-3; TRBD2 aligns across 8 bases. Germline CDR1 and CDR2: SGHNT and YYREEE (reference sequence). The CDR3 contains 15 residues. The V and J ends lost 3 bases and 4 bases, in that order; junction bases with no gene match: 7. The CDR3 region has the DNA TGTGCCAGCAGCTCCCAGCGGGAGATCGCAGATACGCAGTATTTT. It translates to CASSSQREIADTQYF.

This rearrangement joins TRBV2 to TRBJ2-3, with 11 bases matching TRBD2. With 5 bases clipped from V and 3 bases from J, the junction kept 13 bases outside the gene matches. Germline lookup yields CDR1 SNHLY and CDR2 FYNNEI. The CDR3 consists of 18 residues. The CDR3 region is CASSSLAGVPLGTDTQYF. As DNA, the CDR3 is TGTGCCAGCAGTTCACTAGCGGGGGTACCTTTGGGTACAGATACGCAGTATTTT.

This clonotype was found many times. The chain is built from TRBV9 and TRBJ2-1, with D tentatively TRBD1 (5 bases). Per germline, CDR1 SGDLS and CDR2 YYNGEE. V lost 1 base and J lost 6, with 8 bases in between. The CDR3 runs 13 residues. For the CDR3, the DNA is TGTGCCAGCAGCGTAACCCAGGGCAATGAGCAGTTCTTC. This encodes CASSVTQGNEQFF.

The chain links TRBV18 to TRBJ1-1; maybe TRBD1 (6 bases). Germline assignment: CDR1 KGHSH and CDR2 LQKENI. Trimming pared 3 bases from V and 4 bases from J, leaving 15 bases between. CDR3 length equals 15 residues. CDR3 in amino acids: CASSPVDSGSTEAFF. As DNA, the CDR3 is TGTGCCAGCTCACCGGTGGACAGTGGGAGCACTGAAGCTTTCTTT.

Comment on this clonotype: This may be a read error: a much more frequent sequence differs by one nucleotide. The chain recombines TRBV28 with TRBJ2-7, with 10 bases that match TRBD2. This CDR3 has 14 residues. CDR1 MDHEN and CDR2 SYDVKM come from the germline V gene. The CDR3 loop reads CVSQTSGVSYEQYF. For the CDR3, the DNA is TGTGTCAGCCAAACTAGCGGGGTTTCCTACGAGCAGTACTTC.

This clonotype was counted at least ten times. The chain joins TRBV20-1 to TRBJ2-3; D gene unclear. Germline loops: CDR1 DFQATT, CDR2 SNEGSKA (reference sequence). This CDR3 has 13 residues. V was cut by 0 bases and J by 1 base, with 5 bases left in between. The CDR3 loop reads CSARDFRTDTQYF. For the CDR3, the DNA is TGCAGTGCTAGAGATTTTCGCACAGATACGCAGTATTTT.

The genes are TRBV6-1 and TRBJ1-1, with 8 bases fitting TRBD1. With 4 bases clipped from V and 4 bases from J, the junction kept 14 bases outside the gene matches. Per germline, CDR1 MNHNS and CDR2 SASEGT. The CDR3 runs 17 residues. The CDR3 region is CASSVQVYSQGGTEAFF. The CDR3 bases are TGTGCCAGCAGTGTACAGGTCTATTCACAGGGGGGCACTGAAGCTTTCTTT.

This clonotype has just a few counts. The CDR3 is CASRPSPGAGGYTF. The CDR3 DNA reads as TGCGCCAGCAGACCTTCACCAGGGGCTGGTGGCTACACCTTC. V and J are TRBV4-3 and TRBJ1-2; D is perhaps TRBD1 (6 bases). The CDR3 runs to 14 residues. Trimming pared 6 bases from V and 7 bases from J, leaving 18 bases between. Germline loops: CDR1 LGHNA, CDR2 YSLEER.

Ten or more counts support this clonotype. The DNA for the CDR3 is TGCGCCAGCAGTTTGTTAGCGGAAACAAAAGAGACCCAGTACTTC. Translation gives CASSLLAETKETQYF. The chain links TRBV10-2 to TRBJ2-5, with TRBD2 as a possible D gene (6 bases). CDR1 and CDR2 from the germline V gene are WSHSY and SAAADI. The CDR3 spans 15 residues. V was pared by 5 bases and J by 3 bases, with 16 bases between.

This clonotype was detected ten times or more. The CDR3 DNA reads as TGTGCTAGTGCCGGCTCTGGGGCCAACGTCCTGACTTTC. Translating it yields CASAGSGANVLTF. The chain is built from TRBV12-5 and TRBJ2-6, with no clear D. Per the germline V gene, CDR1 is LGHNT and CDR2 is FRNRAP. The length of the CDR3 is 13 residues. V was clipped by 7 bases and J by 0 bases, with 4 bases between them.

The chain uses TRBV12-3 or TRBV12-4 and TRBJ2-5; D is ambiguous. Trimming took off 4 bases at V and 4 bases at J, with 13 bases between the two ends. The CDR3 extends over 14 amino acids. The CDR3, as DNA: TGTGCCAGCAGTTCCCGGACGGTTTTAGAGACCCAGTACTTC. Translation gives CASSSRTVLETQYF.

This clonotype has ten or more counts. The genes are TRBV2 and TRBJ1-6; perhaps TRBD1 as D (6 bases). Germline V CDR1 and CDR2: SNHLY, FYNNEI. V lost 6 bases, J lost 8 bases, and 11 bases lay in between. The CDR3 is 13 residues long. This CDR3 reads CASRYRADSPLHF. The CDR3 nucleotides are TGTGCCAGCAGGTACAGGGCCGATTCACCCCTCCACTTT.